These 19 T cell receptor beta chains were all obtained from the same sample, sequenced in a study of CD4 T cell repertoires in COVID-19 (dated by TCRdb to the early 2020s). Memory T cell samples that were not cultured were sequenced immediately after ex vivo isolation. The method behind the library was the immunoSEQ multiplex PCR assay. Entries here come from immuneACCESS through TCRdb and include only in-frame sequences with V and J called. Some clones fail to appear in such tables; in the studies checked, an unresolved V gene covers under half of the shortfall, and the cause of the remainder is unknown. In all, the sample holds about 24,000 clones, and 93% of those were seen once. Clones ranked in the top ten supply 0.66% of the sample. The sequenced sample was circulating follicular helper CD4+ T cells (cTfh) from blood, obtained before the COVID-19 pandemic. The cell subset or site label for this specimen denotes: circulating T follicular helper cells. Receptors originate from a human donor who had COVID-19.

The rearrangement uses TRBV5-1 and TRBJ2-3, with no clear D. Trimming shortened V by 0 bases and J by 3 bases, and 17 bases separated the two germline ends. This CDR3 comprises 17 residues. Germline V CDR1 and CDR2: SGHRS, YFSETQ. The CDR3 region is CASSLERRGDSTDTQYF. CDR3 DNA: TGCGCCAGCAGCTTGGAGAGGAGAGGAGACTCAACAGATACGCAGTATTTT. The variable domain in full, with the rest retrieved from reference TRBV5-1 and TRBJ2-3, is KAGVTQTPRYLIKTRGQQVTLSCSPISGHRSVSWYQQTPGQGLQFLFEYFSETQRNKGNFPGRFSGRQFSNSRSEMNVSTLELGDSALYLCASSLERRGDSTDTQYFGPGTRLTVL.

Remarks on this clone: Other DNA sequences within the sample encode an identical CDR3. The chain combines TRBV18 with TRBJ1-1; D is undetermined. CDR3 size: 13 residues. With 5 bases removed from V and 0 bases from J, the gap between germline ends came to 7 bases. Germline CDR1 reads KGHSH; CDR2 reads LQKENI. CDR3 loop: CASSEGMNTEAFF. The CDR3 coding sequence is TGTGCCAGCTCAGAGGGTATGAACACTGAAGCTTTCTTT.

V usage is TRBV2 and J usage is TRBJ2-3; 15 nucleotides align to TRBD2. CDR3 length: 18 amino acids. The V gene's germline CDR1 is SNHLY and CDR2 FYNNEI. V lost 3 bases and J lost 2; bases outside the gene matches: 6. CDR3 in DNA: TGTGCCAGCAGTGAGGGACTAGCGGGAGGAGACCTCACAGATACGCAGTATTTT. It is translated as CASSEGLAGGDLTDTQYF.

The chain combines TRBV18 with TRBJ2-2, with 10 bases matching TRBD2. The V and J ends lost 3 bases and 7 bases, in that order; junction bases with no gene match: 5. CDR3 length equals 15 residues. Germline CDR1 and CDR2: KGHSH and LQKENI. CDR3 protein: CASSPLAGDIGELFF. The CDR3 region has the DNA TGTGCCAGCTCACCCCTAGCGGGAGATATCGGGGAGCTGTTTTTT.

This chain connects TRBV9 to TRBJ1-3; D uncertain. This CDR3 has 13 residues. Per germline, CDR1 SGDLS and CDR2 YYNGEE. V was shortened by 3 bases and J by 3 bases, with 7 bases between the two germline ends. This chain's CDR3 is CASSARDGNTIYF. The DNA of the CDR3 is TGTGCCAGCAGCGCAAGAGATGGAAACACCATATATTTT.

The table lists this clone with a count of one. The chain is built from TRBV6-6 and TRBJ2-3, with TRBD1 matching 7 bases. The V and J ends lost 11 bases and 4 bases, in that order; junction bases with no gene match: 12. Germline lookup yields CDR1 MNHNY and CDR2 SVGAGI (reference sequence). The CDR3 totals 14 residues. The CDR3 sequence: CAGRGQRGADTQYF. As DNA, the CDR3 is TGTGCCGGAAGGGGACAGAGAGGAGCAGATACGCAGTATTTT.

V is TRBV6-1 and J is TRBJ2-5, with 8 bases identical to TRBD1. The CDR3 consists of 16 residues. Germline assignment: CDR1 MNHNS and CDR2 SASEGT. V lost 3 bases, J lost 4 bases, and 10 bases stayed unmatched. This CDR3 reads CASSEGAGGGRETQYF. The CDR3 bases are TGTGCCAGCAGTGAGGGGGCAGGGGGCGGTCGAGAGACCCAGTACTTC.

This clone was seen only once. This chain links TRBV19 with TRBJ1-5; TRBD1 might be the D (6 bases). The CDR3 consists of 14 residues. Trimming left V 5 bases short and J 9 bases short, with 17 bases between. Germline V lookup: CDR1 LNHDA, CDR2 SQIVND (reference sequence). Here the CDR3 reads CASSSQGEGLPQHF. Here the CDR3 DNA reads TGTGCCAGTAGTTCACAGGGAGAAGGGTTGCCCCAGCATTTT.

The J gene is TRBJ2-1, the V gene TRBV4-2, with 14 positions matching TRBD2. Trimming removed 2 bases from V and 7 bases from J; junction bases left unmatched: 7. The germline gives CDR1 LGHNA, CDR2 YNFKEQ. This CDR3 is 17 amino acids long. CDR3 DNA: TGTGCCAGCAGCCAATCGGGGACTAGCGGGGGCATGAATGAGCAGTTCTTC. The encoded protein is CASSQSGTSGGMNEQFF.

This chain joins TRBV5-6 and TRBJ2-7; 15 bases line up with TRBD2. The CDR3 consists of 14 residues. Losses at the gene ends were 3 bases for V and 6 bases for J; bases not matched to a gene: 1. Germline V lookup: CDR1 SGHDT, CDR2 YYEEEE. This chain's CDR3 is CASSSGLAGGEQYF. Written as DNA, the CDR3 is TGTGCCAGCAGCTCGGGACTAGCGGGAGGCGAGCAGTACTTC.

This chain links TRBV6-4 with TRBJ1-2, with D hard to call. CDR1 and CDR2 (germline): MRHNA, SNTAGT. V lost 6 bases and J lost 3, with 8 bases in between. The CDR3 has 12 amino acids. For the CDR3, the DNA is TGTGCCAGCAGGGAGGGAGACTATGGCTACACCTTC. Its protein product is CASREGDYGYTF.

The chain has TRBV7-6 and TRBJ2-2; D not certain. The CDR3 totals 13 residues. The V end was cut by 5 bases, the J end by 4 bases, with 8 bases between. Germline loops: CDR1 SGHVS, CDR2 FNYEAQ. The CDR3 loop reads CASSQAPTGELFF. As DNA, the CDR3 is TGTGCCAGCAGCCAGGCCCCCACCGGGGAGCTGTTTTTT.

DNA of the CDR3: TGTGCCTGGAGTGTAAGGCAGGGGGAAGGCTACACCTTC. Translating it yields CAWSVRQGEGYTF. This chain joins TRBV30 and TRBJ1-2; 7 nucleotides match TRBD1. Germline V gives CDR1 GTSNPN, CDR2 SVGIG (reference sequence). V lost 0 bases and J lost 8; bases outside the gene matches: 6. The CDR3 spans 13 residues.

The chain uses TRBV9 and TRBJ1-5, with a weak D call TRBD1 (6 bases). The CDR3 sequence is 14 residues long. Germline CDR1 and CDR2: SGDLS and YYNGEE. The V gene lost 5 bases and the J gene lost 7 bases, with 16 bases spanning the gap. The CDR3: CASSTGQGLQPQHF. The CDR3 DNA sequence: TGTGCCAGCAGTACGGGACAAGGGTTACAGCCCCAGCATTTT. The entire variable domain, with the rest obtained from reference TRBV9 and TRBJ1-5, is as follows: DSGVTQTPKHLITATGQRVTLRCSPRSGDLSVYWYQQSLDQGLQFLIQYYNGEERAKGNILERFSAQQFPDLHSELNLSSLELGDSALYFCASSTGQGLQPQHFGDGTRLSIL.

The J gene is TRBJ2-3, the V gene TRBV6-1, with D possibly TRBD1 on 6 matching bases. Deletions cut 6 bases from V and 8 bases from J, with 18 bases between. The CDR3 totals 14 residues. The germline CDR1 and CDR2 sequences are MNHNS and SASEGT. Written as DNA, the CDR3 is TGTGCCAGCAGAGACGATCTGGGGGCCGGTACGCAGTATTTT. Protein sequence: CASRDDLGAGTQYF.

V usage is TRBV18 and J usage is TRBJ2-7, with 7 bases aligning to TRBD2. CDR3 size: 15 residues. Germline V gives CDR1 KGHSH, CDR2 LQKENI. V was pared by 1 base and J by 1 base, with 4 bases of the junction left unmatched. The DNA of the CDR3 is TGTGCCAGCTCACCACGGTCTAGCGGATCCTACGAGCAGTACTTC. Its protein is CASSPRSSGSYEQYF. Drawing the rest from reference TRBV18 and TRBJ2-7, the complete variable domain is NAGVMQNPRHLVRRRGQEARLRCSPMKGHSHVYWYRQLPEEGLKFMVYLQKENIIDESGMPKERFSAEFPKEGPSILRIQQVVRGDSAAYFCASSPRSSGSYEQYFGPGTRLTVT.

The rearrangement links TRBV6-1 to TRBJ2-7; 9 bases agree with TRBD2. There are 14 residues in the CDR3. Germline V gene lookup returns CDR1 MNHNS and CDR2 SASEGT. The trim removed 8 bases at V and 0 bases at J, leaving 5 bases unmatched. CDR3 DNA: TGTGCCAGCGTCGGGACTAGCAACTCCTACGAGCAGTACTTC. Amino acids: CASVGTSNSYEQYF.

V usage is TRBV5-5 and J usage is TRBJ2-4, with D possibly TRBD1 on 5 matching bases. Trimming left V 0 bases short and J 7 bases short, with 14 bases between. This CDR3 comprises 15 residues. Germline CDR1 SGHKS, CDR2 YYEKEE (reference sequence). This chain's CDR3 is CASSLAVHKGNIQYF. The CDR3 DNA follows: TGTGCCAGCAGCTTGGCCGTTCATAAGGGGAACATTCAGTACTTC.

CDR3 nucleotides: TGCGCCAGCAGTTACTCACAGGGTATTCAAGAGACCCAGTACTTC. Residues: CASSYSQGIQETQYF. The chain links TRBV5-1 to TRBJ2-5; a weak D match, TRBD1 (6 bases). Trimming cost V 5 bases and J 2 bases, with 16 bases left between them. CDR3 size: 15 residues. Germline CDR1 SGHRS, CDR2 YFSETQ.